The clone carrying this TCR beta chain was detected only a few times. What it binds is not known. A J-beta primer mix and a sample-barcoded 5' primer were used in a second PCR of roughly 6 to 12 cycles. Every molecule of cDNA carried a tag from a template-switch adaptor with 12 random nucleotides. TCRdb re-called the 5' RACE reads with MiXCR, one entry per CDR3 protein. Of about 1.6 million distinct CDR3 sequences listed, around 36% are singletons. In each sample, at least 6.5 million PBMCs were isolated. CDR1 and CDR2 from the germline V gene are SGHAT and FQNNGV. There are 16 residues in the CDR3. The V gene lost 5 bases and the J gene lost 8 bases, with 24 bases spanning the gap. This sample stems from a study of blood T cells in healthy people across ages. Regarding the study as a whole: Compared with aged donors, long-lived donors showed fewer expanded clones, suggesting selection. Since the PBMCs were unsorted, naive and antigen-experienced cells could not be conclusively compared.

Sequenced input: blood. This chain uses TRBV11-2 with TRBJ1-2, with D hard to call. The clonotype was recovered from a woman in her twenties or thirties in good health. CDR3 region: CASSPIISRPSYGYTF. In nucleotides, the CDR3 is TGTGCCAGCAGCCCAATCATCTCGAGGCCTTCATACGGCTACACCTTC.